Sequencing of this T cell receptor beta chain was carried out in a study of identical twins. MiXCR, applied by TCRdb to the 5' RACE reads, yields one record per CDR3 protein. The data contain roughly 690,000 distinct CDR3 sequences, 21% of them singletons. This clonotype came up a few times. Healthy Caucasians provided all donations. These sequences were also reported in another study, on T cells expressing NK-cell markers.

This TCR derives from a woman under 30 in good health. The sample was PBMCs.

CDR3 sequence: CATFHREVGYTF. Written as DNA, the CDR3 is TGTGCCACCTTTCACCGGGAAGTCGGCTACACCTTC. This chain connects TRBV7-3 to TRBJ1-2; unclear D gene. This CDR3 contains 12 residues. The germline V gene has CDR1 SGHTA and CDR2 FQGTGA. The V end lost 10 bases, the J end lost 8 bases, and 17 bases lay between the germline ends.